What follows are 14 T cell receptor beta chains derived from one specimen sequenced in a study of identical twins. MiXCR, applied by TCRdb to the 5' RACE reads, yields one record per CDR3 protein. The profile covers 200,000 to 250,000 distinct CDR3 sequences, with 6.5% to 8.5% appearing a single time and less than 2.5% taken by the ten largest. The data also belong to a second study, concerning yellow fever vaccine responses in identical twins.

The sample comprised memory (CD45RO+) T cells sorted from blood. Receptors originate from a woman aged 18-29 years in good health.

The V gene is TRBV5-1, the J gene TRBJ1-4; D is possibly TRBD1 (5 bases). The CDR3 has 14 amino acids. In germline, CDR1 is SGHRS, CDR2 YFSETQ. Trimming shortened V by 4 bases and J by 10 bases, and 17 bases separated the two germline ends. The CDR3 sequence: CASSPDLPRAKLFF. CDR3 in DNA: TGCGCCAGCAGCCCCGACCTACCCAGGGCAAAACTGTTTTTT.

There are many counts of this clonotype. The J gene is TRBJ2-7, the V gene TRBV28; D remains ambiguous. This CDR3 comprises 17 residues. Trimming shortened V by 3 bases and J by 0 bases, and 18 bases separated the two germline ends. CDR1 and CDR2 (germline): MDHEN, SYDVKM. This CDR3 reads CASSFFLAAPSSYEQYF. CDR3 DNA sequence: TGTGCCAGCAGTTTCTTCTTGGCGGCCCCGAGCTCCTACGAGCAGTACTTC.

This clonotype showed up many times. V usage is TRBV7-2 and J usage is TRBJ2-7, with D unresolved. Trimming removed 4 bases at V and 0 bases at J, with 10 bases between. The CDR3 is 14 residues long. Germline-derived CDR1 and CDR2 are SGHTA and FQGNSA. CDR3 in DNA: TGTGCCAGCAGCTCGATTATGAGCTCCTACGAGCAGTACTTC. Translating gives CASSSIMSSYEQYF.

This clonotype was seen only a few times. The chain has TRBV7-2 and TRBJ1-2; D uncertain. This CDR3 is built from 13 residues. Germline CDR1 reads SGHTA; CDR2 reads FQGNSA. Trimming stripped 2 bases from V and 4 bases from J, with 8 bases between. CDR3 bases: TGTGCCAGCAGCTTATCCACTAGCTATGGCTACACCTTC. Protein: CASSLSTSYGYTF.

This clonotype was recorded a few times. The chain links TRBV6-5 to TRBJ2-7; 8 nucleotides agree with TRBD1. CDR1 and CDR2 (germline): MNHEY, SVGAGI. The V segment lost 4 bases and the J segment 0 bases; nucleotides outside the gene matches: 5. The length of the CDR3 is 15 residues. CDR3 protein: CASSSGQAISYEQYF. Written as DNA, the CDR3 is TGTGCCAGCAGTTCGGGACAGGCGATCTCCTACGAGCAGTACTTC.

This clonotype was seen repeatedly, ten times or more. The gene calls are TRBV4-1 and TRBJ2-3, with D unclear. Deletions cut 1 base from V and 1 base from J, with 15 bases between. This CDR3 contains 17 residues. CDR1 is MGHRA, CDR2 YSYEKL, per germline. The chain's CDR3 is CASSQVMIGKRTDTQYF. CDR3 sequence (DNA): TGCGCCAGCAGCCAAGTAATGATAGGGAAACGCACAGATACGCAGTATTTT.

The V call is TRBV19, the J call TRBJ2-1; 11 bases align to TRBD2. This CDR3 comprises 18 residues. CDR1 is LNHDA, CDR2 SQIVND, per germline (reference sequence). J lost 0 bases, V lost 5 bases, and 9 bases had no gene match. The CDR3 DNA sequence: TGTGCCAGTAGTCGCAGAATAGCGGGAGGGAGCTCCTACAATGAGCAGTTCTTC. Encoded protein: CASSRRIAGGSSYNEQFF. The full variable domain, rest sourced from reference TRBV19 and TRBJ2-1, is DGGITQSPKYLFRKEGQNVTLSCEQNLNHDAMYWYRQDPGQGLRLIYYSQIVNDFQKGDIAEGYSVSREKKESFPLTVTSAQKNPTAFYLCASSRRIAGGSSYNEQFFGPGTRLTVL.

This clonotype was recorded many times. The genes are TRBV6-1 and TRBJ2-3, with 9 bases identical to TRBD1. The V gene's germline CDR1 is MNHNS and CDR2 SASEGT. Trimming removed 5 bases from V and 3 bases from J; junction bases left unmatched: 9. The CDR3 loop spans 16 amino acids. DNA of the CDR3: TGTGCCAGCAGTCAAACCCCGGGACAGGGTACAGATACGCAGTATTTT. Its protein is CASSQTPGQGTDTQYF.

This clonotype was counted only a few times. The chain joins TRBV5-1 to TRBJ2-2, with D hard to call. The ends were cut back, 1 base at V and 2 bases at J, with 9 bases in the middle. CDR1 SGHRS and CDR2 YFSETQ come from the germline V gene. The CDR3 has 15 amino acids. CDR3 amino acids: CASSLKDPNTGELFF. CDR3 bases: TGCGCCAGCAGCTTGAAGGATCCCAACACCGGGGAGCTGTTTTTT. Based on the CDR3 plus reference TRBV5-1 and TRBJ2-2, the full variable domain is KAGVTQTPRYLIKTRGQQVTLSCSPISGHRSVSWYQQTPGQGLQFLFEYFSETQRNKGNFPGRFSGRQFSNSRSEMNVSTLELGDSALYLCASSLKDPNTGELFFGEGSRLTVL.

J is TRBJ2-1 and V is TRBV5-4; D remains ambiguous. Trimming left V 0 bases short and J 8 bases short, with 12 bases between. The germline V gene encodes CDR1 SGHNT and CDR2 YYREEE (reference sequence). CDR3 length equals 14 residues. The CDR3 DNA reads TGTGCCAGCAGCTTGGGCCACGGCCCCGATGAGCAGTTCTTC. Translated, it gives CASSLGHGPDEQFF.

The gene calls are TRBV3-1 and TRBJ2-2; D not resolved. The CDR3 consists of 13 residues. V was cut by 1 base and J by 6 bases, with 6 bases left in between. CDR1 and CDR2 (germline): LGHDT, YNNKEL (reference sequence). CDR3 nucleotides: TGTGCCAGCAGCCAAGTGGTAGCCGGGGAGCTGTTTTTT. It specifies CASSQVVAGELFF.

This chain uses TRBV20-1 with TRBJ2-5; 9 bases line up with TRBD2. The ends lost 6 bases at V and 5 bases at J; junction bases unmatched: 10. The V gene's germline CDR1 is DFQATT and CDR2 SNEGSKA (reference sequence). This CDR3 has 14 residues. The CDR3 coding sequence is TGCAGTGCCTGGGGCGGGAGGGTGGATGAGACCCAGTACTTC. Translation gives CSAWGGRVDETQYF.

In this sample, this clonotype turned up a few times. The V call is TRBV20-1, the J call TRBJ2-2; no reliable D call. V shed 5 bases and J shed 8 bases, with 15 bases lying between them. CDR3 length: 13 residues. CDR1 is DFQATT and CDR2 is SNEGSKA in the germline V gene (reference sequence). CDR3 sequence: CSAPQRILGELFF. CDR3 DNA: TGCAGTGCTCCACAGAGGATACTAGGGGAGCTGTTTTTT.

This clonotype was seen repeatedly, ten times or more. The rearrangement uses TRBV29-1 and TRBJ2-7, with D uncertain. The germline V gene encodes CDR1 SQVTM and CDR2 ANQGSEA. The CDR3 is made up of 11 amino acids. Trimming cost V 4 bases and J 7 bases, with 11 bases left between them. The CDR3 region is CSVVVNLEQYF. The CDR3 DNA is TGCAGCGTTGTGGTAAATTTAGAGCAGTACTTC.